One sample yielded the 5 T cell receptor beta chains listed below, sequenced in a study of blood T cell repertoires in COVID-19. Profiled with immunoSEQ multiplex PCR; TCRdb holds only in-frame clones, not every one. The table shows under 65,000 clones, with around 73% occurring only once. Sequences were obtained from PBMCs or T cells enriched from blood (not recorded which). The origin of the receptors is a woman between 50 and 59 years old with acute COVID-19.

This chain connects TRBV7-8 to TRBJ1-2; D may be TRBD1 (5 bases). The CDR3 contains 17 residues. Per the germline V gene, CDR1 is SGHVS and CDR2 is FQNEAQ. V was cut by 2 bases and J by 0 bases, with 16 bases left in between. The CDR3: CASSLRVPGHTNYGYTF. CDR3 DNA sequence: TGTGCCAGCAGCTTACGGGTCCCCGGACACACTAACTATGGCTACACCTTC.

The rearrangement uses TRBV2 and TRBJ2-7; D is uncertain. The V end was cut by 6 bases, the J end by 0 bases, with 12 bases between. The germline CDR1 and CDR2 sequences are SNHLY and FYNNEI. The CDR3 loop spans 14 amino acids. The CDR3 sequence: CASRRSSVSYEQYF. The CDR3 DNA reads TGTGCCAGCAGACGATCTTCAGTCTCCTACGAGCAGTACTTC. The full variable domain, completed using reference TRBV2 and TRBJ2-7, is EPEVTQTPSHQVTQMGQEVILRCVPISNHLYFYWYRQILGQKVEFLVSFYNNEISEKSEIFDDQFSVERPDGSNFTLKIRSTKLEDSAMYFCASRRSSVSYEQYFGPGTRLTVT.

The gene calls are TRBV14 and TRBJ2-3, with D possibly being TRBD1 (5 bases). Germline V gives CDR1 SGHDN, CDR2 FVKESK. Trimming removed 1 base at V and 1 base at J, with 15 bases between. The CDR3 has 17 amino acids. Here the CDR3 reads CASSQVWAGWGTDTQYF. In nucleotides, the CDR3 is TGTGCCAGCAGCCAAGTGTGGGCAGGGTGGGGCACAGATACGCAGTATTTT.

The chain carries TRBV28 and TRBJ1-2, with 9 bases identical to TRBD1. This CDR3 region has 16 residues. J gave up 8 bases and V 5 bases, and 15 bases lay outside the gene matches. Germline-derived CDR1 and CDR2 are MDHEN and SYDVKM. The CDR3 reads CASSPHPLDRGGGYTF. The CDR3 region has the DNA TGTGCCAGCAGTCCGCACCCTTTGGACAGGGGCGGAGGCTACACCTTC.

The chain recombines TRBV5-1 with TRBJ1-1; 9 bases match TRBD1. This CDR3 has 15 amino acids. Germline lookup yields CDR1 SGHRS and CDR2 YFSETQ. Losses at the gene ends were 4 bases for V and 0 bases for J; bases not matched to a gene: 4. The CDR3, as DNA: TGCGCCAGCAGCCGGGACAGGGCGATGAACACTGAAGCTTTCTTT. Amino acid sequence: CASSRDRAMNTEAFF. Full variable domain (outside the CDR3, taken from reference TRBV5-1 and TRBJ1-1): KAGVTQTPRYLIKTRGQQVTLSCSPISGHRSVSWYQQTPGQGLQFLFEYFSETQRNKGNFPGRFSGRQFSNSRSEMNVSTLELGDSALYLCASSRDRAMNTEAFFGQGTRLTVV.